Sequencing of this T cell receptor beta chain was carried out in a study of early T cells in non-severe SARS-CoV-2 infection. cDNA molecules, individually, were tagged with unique molecular identifiers. TCRdb analysed the 5' RACE reads with MiXCR anew, one entry per CDR3 protein. Found here are more than 70,000 distinct CDR3 sequences, approximately 14% of them singletons; the top ten hold over 11%. This clonotype was observed many times. Deletions cut 3 bases from V and 5 bases from J, with 5 bases between. The CDR3 runs 12 residues. Germline-derived CDR1 and CDR2 are LNHDA and SQIVND (reference sequence).

The TCR was taken from an adult who was a healthcare worker with PCR-confirmed SARS-CoV-2 infection or an uninfected control (not recorded which). Sequenced sample: whole blood. The V and J genes are TRBV19 and TRBJ1-5; D remains ambiguous. CDR3 sequence (DNA): TGTGCCAGTAGTATTTCCGATCAGCCCCAGCATTTT. Translating gives CASSISDQPQHF.